These T cell receptor beta chains were read from a single sample in a study of chemoradiotherapy in HPV16-positive cancers. This table comes from immunoSEQ multiplex PCR, and its TCRdb copy is limited to in-frame clones, with some not included. The sample includes around 2,600 clones, roughly 78% seen only once; the top ten take 9.5% to 13%. The sequences come from tumor tissue, collected from a patient who underwent chemoradiotherapy. These receptors were taken from a human donor with HPV-associated anogenital cancer. CDR3s include the opening cysteine and the closing phenylalanine or tryptophan. A D gene is named only where the DNA matches it firmly. Size tells how often a clone was seen (once, few, many) or the class of an expanded clone, and some rows leave it out.

size: .; V: TRBV6-1; J: TRBJ2-1; D: .; DNA: TGTGCCAGCGACAAGTTACGTGAGCAATTCTTC; CDR3: CASDKLREQFF
size: .; V: TRBV5-6; J: TRBJ1-1; D: .; DNA: TGTGCCAGCAGCTTCAGGGAGCTGGGGGCTTTCTTT; CDR3: CASSFRELGAFF
size: .; V: TRBV21-1; J: TRBJ1-5; D: .; DNA: TGTGCCAGCAGCAAAGGGGGACAGGGGGATAGCAATCAGCCCCAGCATTTT; CDR3: CASSKGGQGDSNQPQHF
size: once; V: TRBV2; J: TRBJ1-1; D: TRBD1; DNA: TGTGCCAGCAGTACAATCCGGGACAGTCCTGAAGCTTTCTTT; CDR3: CASSTIRDSPEAFF
size: .; V: TRBV28; J: TRBJ1-4; D: .; DNA: TGTGCCAGCACCTCCCGCGAAAAACTGTTTTTT; CDR3: CASTSREKLFF
size: .; V: TRBV5-5; J: TRBJ1-5; D: .; DNA: TGTGCCAGCAGCTTGCAGGGGAATAGCAATCAGCCCCAGCATTTT; CDR3: CASSLQGNSNQPQHF
size: .; V: TRBV6-1; J: TRBJ1-6; D: .; DNA: TGTGCCAGCAGTGCGACAGGAGATTCACCCCTCCACTTT; CDR3: CASSATGDSPLHF
size: .; V: TRBV30; J: TRBJ1-3; D: .; DNA: TGTGCCTGGAGTAGGCCCAATGGAAACACCATATATTTT; CDR3: CAWSRPNGNTIYF
size: .; V: TRBV27; J: TRBJ1-1; D: .; DNA: TGTGCCAGCACTCTGGGAGGGGCTGAAGCTTTCTTT; CDR3: CASTLGGAEAFF
size: .; V: TRBV29-1; J: TRBJ1-2; D: TRBD1; DNA: TGCAGCGTTGAGGATTGGGACAGGGGGACCTATGGCTACACCTTC; CDR3: CSVEDWDRGTYGYTF